These T cell receptor beta chains were read from a single sample in a study of cytomegalovirus exposure and HLA in healthy donors. The repertoire was sequenced with immunoSEQ multiplex PCR; TCRdb's copy has only in-frame clones and lacks some. The sample lists fewer than 110,000 clones; under 80% were seen once. The sequenced sample was PBMCs. The receptors stem from a woman aged 40 to 50 in good health and CMV-seropositive. Each CDR3 is given with its conserved first and last residue. Each record gives: D gene, clone size, J gene, V gene, CDR3 protein, CDR3 DNA. A D gene is named only where the DNA matches it firmly. Only some rows state a clone size, as once, few, many or a class for expanded clones.

D gene: .
clone size: .
J gene: TRBJ2-7
V gene: TRBV5-6
CDR3 protein: CASSVGHFYEQYF
CDR3 DNA: TGTGCCAGCAGCGTGGGACACTTCTACGAGCAGTACTTC

D gene: TRBD2
clone size: .
J gene: TRBJ2-2
V gene: TRBV9
CDR3 protein: CASSVLAGSGTGELFF
CDR3 DNA: TGTGCCAGCAGCGTTCTAGCGGGGTCGGGCACCGGGGAGCTGTTTTTT

D gene: .
clone size: .
J gene: TRBJ2-5
V gene: TRBV5-1
CDR3 protein: CASSLEGSPITSEQYF
CDR3 DNA: TGCGCCAGCAGCTTGGAAGGTTCTCCTATTACGTCGGAGCAGTACTTC

D gene: TRBD1
clone size: .
J gene: TRBJ1-2
V gene: TRBV7-8
CDR3 protein: CASRTGGAIGYTF
CDR3 DNA: TGTGCCAGCAGAACAGGGGGGGCCATTGGCTACACCTTC

D gene: .
clone size: .
J gene: TRBJ2-6
V gene: TRBV30
CDR3 protein: CAWSLGLAGANVLTF
CDR3 DNA: TGTGCCTGGAGTTTGGGACTGGCTGGGGCCAACGTCCTGACTTTC

D gene: .
clone size: .
J gene: TRBJ1-2
V gene: TRBV30
CDR3 protein: CAWSRQGRNGYTF
CDR3 DNA: TGTGCCTGGAGTAGGCAGGGTCGGAATGGCTACACCTTC

D gene: .
clone size: .
J gene: TRBJ2-5
V gene: TRBV4-2
CDR3 protein: CASSQAALANRQETQYF
CDR3 DNA: TGTGCCAGCAGCCAAGCGGCCCTAGCGAACAGACAAGAGACCCAGTACTTC

D gene: TRBD1
clone size: .
J gene: TRBJ1-6
V gene: TRBV5-1
CDR3 protein: CASSLEGPTGLNSPLHF
CDR3 DNA: TGCGCCAGCAGCTTGGAGGGCCCGACAGGGTTAAATTCACCCCTCCACTTT

D gene: TRBD1
clone size: .
J gene: TRBJ1-2
V gene: TRBV10-2
CDR3 protein: CASSEWQGVDGYTF
CDR3 DNA: TGCGCCAGCAGTGAGTGGCAGGGGGTTGATGGCTACACCTTC

D gene: .
clone size: .
J gene: TRBJ2-5
V gene: TRBV9
CDR3 protein: CASGGASVQTQYF
CDR3 DNA: TGTGCCAGCGGCGGGGCTAGCGTTCAGACCCAGTACTTC

D gene: .
clone size: .
J gene: TRBJ2-5
V gene: TRBV7-2
CDR3 protein: CASSQAAGAQETQYF
CDR3 DNA: TGTGCCAGCAGCCAGGCGGCAGGGGCACAAGAGACCCAGTACTTC

D gene: .
clone size: .
J gene: TRBJ2-1
V gene: TRBV30
CDR3 protein: CAWSDYDHEQFF
CDR3 DNA: TGTGCCTGGAGTGACTATGACCATGAGCAGTTCTTC

D gene: TRBD2
clone size: .
J gene: TRBJ2-3
V gene: TRBV6-4
CDR3 protein: CASSKTSGSSDTQYF
CDR3 DNA: TGTGCCAGCAGTAAGACTAGCGGGAGTAGCGATACGCAGTATTTT

D gene: TRBD1
clone size: .
J gene: TRBJ1-5
V gene: TRBV2
CDR3 protein: CASRGTGGNQPQHF
CDR3 DNA: TGTGCCAGCAGAGGGACAGGGGGGAATCAGCCCCAGCATTTT

D gene: .
clone size: .
J gene: TRBJ1-6
V gene: TRBV5-6
CDR3 protein: CASSLKTVRVSPLHF
CDR3 DNA: TGTGCCAGCAGCTTAAAGACAGTAAGGGTTTCGCCCCTCCACTTT

D gene: TRBD1
clone size: once
J gene: TRBJ2-1
V gene: TRBV5-6
CDR3 protein: CASSWDSQQFF
CDR3 DNA: TGTGCCAGCAGCTGGGACAGTCAGCAGTTCTTC

D gene: .
clone size: .
J gene: TRBJ2-1
V gene: TRBV6-5
CDR3 protein: CASSYSSGSYNEQFF
CDR3 DNA: TGTGCCAGCAGTTACTCGAGCGGCTCCTACAATGAGCAGTTCTTC

D gene: TRBD2
clone size: .
J gene: TRBJ2-3
V gene: TRBV6-1
CDR3 protein: CASSVSLAGVGDTQYF
CDR3 DNA: TGTGCCAGCAGTGTCTCACTAGCGGGGGTGGGGGATACGCAGTATTTT